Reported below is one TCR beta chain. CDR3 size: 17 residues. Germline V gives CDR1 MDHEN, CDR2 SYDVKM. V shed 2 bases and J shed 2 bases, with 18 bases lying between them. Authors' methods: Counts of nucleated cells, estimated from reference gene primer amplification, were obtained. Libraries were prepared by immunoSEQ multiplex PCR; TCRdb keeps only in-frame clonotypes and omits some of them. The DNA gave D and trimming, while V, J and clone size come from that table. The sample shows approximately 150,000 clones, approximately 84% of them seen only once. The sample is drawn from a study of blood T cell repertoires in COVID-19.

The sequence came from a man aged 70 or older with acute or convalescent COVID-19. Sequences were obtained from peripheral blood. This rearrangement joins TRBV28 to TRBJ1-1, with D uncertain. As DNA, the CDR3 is TGTGCCAGCAGTTTACACAGCCCGATCCGAGACAACACTGAAGCTTTCTTT. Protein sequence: CASSLHSPIRDNTEAFF.